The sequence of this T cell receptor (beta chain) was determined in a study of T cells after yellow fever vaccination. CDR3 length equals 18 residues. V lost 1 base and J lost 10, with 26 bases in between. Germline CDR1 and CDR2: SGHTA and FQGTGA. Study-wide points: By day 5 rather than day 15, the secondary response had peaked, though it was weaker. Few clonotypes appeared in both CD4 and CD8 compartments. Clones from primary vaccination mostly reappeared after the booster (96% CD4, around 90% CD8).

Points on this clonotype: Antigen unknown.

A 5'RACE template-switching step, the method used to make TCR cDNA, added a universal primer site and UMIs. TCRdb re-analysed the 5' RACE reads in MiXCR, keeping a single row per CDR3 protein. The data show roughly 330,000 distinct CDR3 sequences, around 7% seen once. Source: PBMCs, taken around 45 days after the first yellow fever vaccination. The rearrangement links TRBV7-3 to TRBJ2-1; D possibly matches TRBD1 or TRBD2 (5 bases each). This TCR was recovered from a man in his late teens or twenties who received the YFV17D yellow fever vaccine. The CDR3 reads CASSLIGTGGRRQSEQFF. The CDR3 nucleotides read TGTGCCAGCAGCTTAATAGGGACGGGTGGCAGAAGGCAGAGCGAGCAGTTCTTC.